The next 3 T cell receptor beta chains were all read from a single sample in a study of tumor-infiltrating lymphocytes in primary liver carcinoma. Starting from 500 ng of total RNA, TCR beta cDNA was produced with a primer in the constant region. Slightly modified ARM-PCR with three nested multiplex PCR rounds yielded TCR beta libraries. The first two PCR rounds used TRBV1-TRBV30 forward primers with a C-beta reverse primer, around 10 cycles each. MiXCR, applied by TCRdb to the multiplex PCR reads, yields one record per CDR3 protein. The sample lists approximately 110,000 distinct CDR3 sequences, around 80% seen once, with 15% to 25% in the top ten. Unsorted bulk tissue, about 19-32 mg of it, served as the source for co-extraction of RNA and DNA. Sequenced sample: liver tumor tissue from sampling region 3. Documented subset: tumor region T3, left-lateral pole. Receptors were obtained from a man aged 40-55 years with primary liver carcinoma and hepatitis B virus infection.

As regards this clonotype: Sequence at one end of the junction differs from germline and may be a read error. V gene TRBV11-2 combines with J gene TRBJ2-1; 10 nucleotides match TRBD2. The CDR3 has 14 amino acids. Germline CDR1 SGHAT, CDR2 FQNNGV. As DNA, the CDR3 is TGTGTCTGCAGCTTAACTAGCGGGAACCATGAGCAATTCTTC. It codes for CVCSLTSGNHEQFF.

On this clonotype itself: One end of the junction does not line up with germline, which may come from a read error. V usage is TRBV11-2 and J usage is TRBJ2-7; D remains ambiguous. This CDR3 region has 14 residues. The germline CDR1 and CDR2 sequences are SGHAT and FQNNGV. CDR3 coding DNA: TGTGCCAGCAGCTCTAACAAGAGCTCCTACGAGCACTACTTC. Its protein product is CASSSNKSSYEHYF.

Comment on this clonotype: With a much larger clone just one base away, this may be a read error. This chain uses TRBV28 with TRBJ2-2, with 8 bases identical to TRBD1. The CDR3 length is 15 residues. Germline V CDR1 and CDR2: MDHEN, SYDVKM. CDR3 nucleotides: TGTGTCAGCAGTCGGACAGGGACGAACACCGGGGAGCTGTTTTTT. Amino acids: CVSSRTGTNTGELFF.